These T cell receptor beta chains were read from a single sample in a study of human T cells and chemical hapten exposure. MiXCR, run by TCRdb on the RACE reads, gives a single entry per CDR3 protein. The table has about 80,000 distinct CDR3 sequences, less than 15% seen once. The material sequenced was whole blood, taken in connection with sensitization to the hapten diphenylcyclopropenone (DPC). These receptors came from a woman between 45 and 60 years old with alopecia areata. Some clones in this sample may be carry-over from other donors' samples. CDR3s include the opening cysteine and the closing phenylalanine or tryptophan. The order of the fields is clone size, V gene, D gene, J gene, CDR3 protein, CDR3 DNA. D genes are given only for firm matches. Only part of the rows carry a size: once, few, many, or a class if the clone is expanded.

abundance: few; v_gene: TRBV6-6; d_gene: .; j_gene: TRBJ1-1; CDR3aa: CASRGYTEAFF; CDR3nt: TGTGCCAGCCGGGGGTACACTGAAGCTTTCTTT
abundance: .; v_gene: TRBV3-1; d_gene: .; j_gene: TRBJ1-2; CDR3aa: CASSQAANYGYTF; CDR3nt: TGTGCCAGCAGCCAGGCGGCGAACTATGGCTACACCTTC
abundance: .; v_gene: TRBV11-3; d_gene: .; j_gene: TRBJ2-3; CDR3aa: CASSRGTQSTDTQYF; CDR3nt: TGTGCCAGCAGCCGTGGGACTCAAAGCACAGATACGCAGTATTTT
abundance: .; v_gene: TRBV10-2; d_gene: TRBD2; j_gene: TRBJ2-3; CDR3aa: CASRTSGRTDTQYF; CDR3nt: TGCGCCAGCAGGACTAGCGGGAGGACAGATACGCAGTATTTT
abundance: few; v_gene: TRBV12-3/TRBV12-4; d_gene: TRBD1; j_gene: TRBJ1-1; CDR3aa: CASSFWTGTRNTEAFF; CDR3nt: TGTGCCAGCAGTTTTTGGACAGGGACGAGGAACACTGAAGCTTTCTTT
abundance: many; v_gene: TRBV28; d_gene: .; j_gene: TRBJ2-7; CDR3aa: CASSLGSSYEQYF; CDR3nt: TGTGCCAGCAGTCTCGGTTCCTCCTACGAGCAGTACTTC
abundance: .; v_gene: TRBV11-2; d_gene: TRBD2; j_gene: TRBJ2-7; CDR3aa: CASSLGPREREQYF; CDR3nt: TGTGCCAGCAGCTTAGGACCGCGGGAGCGCGAGCAGTACTTC
abundance: few; v_gene: TRBV7-6; d_gene: .; j_gene: TRBJ2-7; CDR3aa: CASSLGRTYEQYF; CDR3nt: TGTGCCAGCAGCTTAGGCCGGACCTACGAGCAGTACTTC
abundance: .; v_gene: TRBV7-2; d_gene: .; j_gene: TRBJ2-5; CDR3aa: CASSAQGTQYF; CDR3nt: TGTGCCAGCAGCGCGCAGGGGACCCAGTACTTC
abundance: few; v_gene: TRBV3-1; d_gene: TRBD2; j_gene: TRBJ2-4; CDR3aa: CASSPLGGPEAKNIQYF; CDR3nt: TGTGCCAGCAGCCCCCTGGGAGGGCCGGAGGCCAAAAACATTCAGTACTTC
abundance: .; v_gene: TRBV3-1; d_gene: .; j_gene: TRBJ2-6; CDR3aa: CASSLTGPLTF; CDR3nt: TGTGCCAGCAGCCTGACAGGCCCCCTGACTTTC
abundance: .; v_gene: TRBV29-1; d_gene: TRBD1; j_gene: TRBJ2-2; CDR3aa: CSVRPGGNSGELFF; CDR3nt: TGCAGCGTTCGCCCAGGGGGCAATAGCGGGGAGCTGTTTTTT
abundance: .; v_gene: TRBV15; d_gene: .; j_gene: TRBJ2-7; CDR3aa: CATSIYDRFDSYEQYF; CDR3nt: TGTGCCACCAGCATCTACGACAGATTTGACTCCTACGAGCAGTACTTC
abundance: few; v_gene: TRBV10-3; d_gene: .; j_gene: TRBJ2-7; CDR3aa: CAISAGVAGEQYF; CDR3nt: TGTGCCATCAGTGCCGGGGTCGCGGGCGAGCAGTACTTC
abundance: .; v_gene: TRBV19; d_gene: .; j_gene: TRBJ1-3; CDR3aa: CASSSRSGNTIYF; CDR3nt: TGTGCCAGTAGTTCTCGATCTGGAAACACCATATATTTT
abundance: .; v_gene: TRBV10-1; d_gene: TRBD2; j_gene: TRBJ2-3; CDR3aa: CASSNSGRCTDTQYF; CDR3nt: TGCGCCAGCAGTAATAGCGGGAGGTGCACAGATACGCAGTATTTT
abundance: few; v_gene: TRBV24-1; d_gene: .; j_gene: TRBJ2-3; CDR3aa: CARFRHRHTDTQYF; CDR3nt: TGTGCCCGATTCCGGCATCGTCACACAGATACGCAGTATTTT
abundance: .; v_gene: TRBV19; d_gene: .; j_gene: TRBJ2-2; CDR3aa: CASRSRVALFF; CDR3nt: TGTGCCAGTAGAAGCAGGGTCGCGCTGTTTTTT
abundance: .; v_gene: TRBV2; d_gene: .; j_gene: TRBJ2-5; CDR3aa: CASREGHISGETQYF; CDR3nt: TGTGCCAGCAGGGAGGGACATATATCGGGAGAGACCCAGTACTTC
abundance: many; v_gene: TRBV4-2; d_gene: TRBD1; j_gene: TRBJ1-2; CDR3aa: CASSRQGAANYGYTF; CDR3nt: TGTGCCAGCAGCCGTCAGGGGGCGGCTAACTATGGCTACACCTTC
abundance: few; v_gene: TRBV27; d_gene: .; j_gene: TRBJ2-4; CDR3aa: CASKWLAKNIQYF; CDR3nt: TGTGCCAGCAAGTGGCTAGCCAAAAACATTCAGTACTTC
abundance: few; v_gene: TRBV29-1; d_gene: .; j_gene: TRBJ1-3; CDR3aa: CSVADLNTIYF; CDR3nt: TGCAGCGTCGCCGATTTAAACACCATATATTTT
abundance: .; v_gene: TRBV3-1; d_gene: .; j_gene: TRBJ2-7; CDR3aa: CASSPHYEQYF; CDR3nt: TGTGCCAGCAGCCCCCACTACGAGCAGTACTTC
abundance: .; v_gene: TRBV7-9; d_gene: TRBD1; j_gene: TRBJ2-7; CDR3aa: CASSLPTGGAYEQYF; CDR3nt: TGTGCCAGCAGCTTACCGACAGGGGGCGCCTACGAGCAGTACTTC
abundance: .; v_gene: TRBV29-1; d_gene: .; j_gene: TRBJ2-5; CDR3aa: CSVGPQSRETQYF; CDR3nt: TGCAGCGTGGGGCCTCAGAGTCGGGAGACCCAGTACTTC
abundance: few; v_gene: TRBV2; d_gene: TRBD2; j_gene: TRBJ2-1; CDR3aa: CASSEGGAGDNEQFF; CDR3nt: TGTGCCAGCAGTGAAGGCGGAGCGGGAGACAATGAGCAGTTCTTC
abundance: .; v_gene: TRBV27; d_gene: TRBD2; j_gene: TRBJ2-3; CDR3aa: CASSFRRGGPDTQYF; CDR3nt: TGTGCCAGCAGTTTTCGTCGGGGGGGGCCAGATACGCAGTATTTT
abundance: few; v_gene: TRBV7-8; d_gene: .; j_gene: TRBJ2-3; CDR3aa: CASSPRLRGTDTQYF; CDR3nt: TGTGCCAGCAGCCCTCGCTTACGGGGCACAGATACGCAGTATTTT
abundance: few; v_gene: TRBV7-9; d_gene: TRBD2; j_gene: TRBJ2-3; CDR3aa: CASSYTIWTSGVAVDTQYF; CDR3nt: TGTGCCAGCAGCTACACTATTTGGACTAGCGGGGTGGCAGTAGATACGCAGTATTTT
abundance: few; v_gene: TRBV19; d_gene: TRBD1; j_gene: TRBJ2-7; CDR3aa: CASSVNRGQLYEQYF; CDR3nt: TGTGCCAGTAGTGTGAACAGGGGACAGCTTTACGAGCAGTACTTC
abundance: few; v_gene: TRBV7-2; d_gene: .; j_gene: TRBJ2-7; CDR3aa: CASSFMGSGYEQYF; CDR3nt: TGTGCCAGCAGCTTTATGGGTTCGGGCTACGAGCAGTACTTC